What follows are 15 T cell receptor beta chains derived from one specimen sequenced in a study of cytomegalovirus exposure and HLA in healthy donors. PCR used 60 Vbeta primers and 13 Jbeta primers. Using immunoSEQ multiplex PCR, the repertoire was profiled, and TCRdb retains in-frame clones only, with some absent. This sample has fewer than 200,000 clones; 60% to 80% occur once, and the top ten carry approximately 8.7%. The sample consisted of PBMCs. The receptors were sampled from a young man in good health and CMV-seropositive.

This sequence joins TRBV7-8 and TRBJ2-1, with D hard to call. In germline, CDR1 is SGHVS, CDR2 FQNEAQ. The CDR3 runs to 13 residues. V was clipped by 0 bases and J by 5 bases, with 5 bases between them. This chain's CDR3 is CASSLAPNNEQFF. Written as DNA, the CDR3 is TGTGCCAGCAGCTTAGCTCCTAACAATGAGCAGTTCTTC.

The chain is built from TRBV29-1 and TRBJ2-5, with 9 positions matching TRBD2. V lost 5 bases, J lost 4 bases, and 14 bases stayed unmatched. Germline V lookup: CDR1 SQVTM, CDR2 ANQGSEA. This CDR3 spans 16 amino acids. This CDR3 is CSVPTSGLLRRETQYF. As DNA, the CDR3 is TGCAGCGTTCCGACTAGCGGATTACTCCGACGAGAGACCCAGTACTTC.

The chain combines TRBV11-2 with TRBJ2-1; 9 bases align to TRBD2. Germline CDR1 is SGHAT and CDR2 is FQNNGV. This CDR3 is built from 16 residues. The ends lost 4 bases at V and 4 bases at J; junction bases unmatched: 8. CDR3 coding DNA: TGTGCCAGCAGCTCAACCCTAGCGGGGCGATACAATGAGCAGTTCTTC. This codes for CASSSTLAGRYNEQFF. Full variable domain (outside the CDR3, taken from reference TRBV11-2 and TRBJ2-1): EAGVAQSPRYKIIEKRQSVAFWCNPISGHATLYWYQQILGQGPKLLIQFQNNGVVDDSQLPKDRFSAERLKGVDSTLKIQPAKLEDSAVYLCASSSTLAGRYNEQFFGPGTRLTVL.

V usage is TRBV5-6 and J usage is TRBJ1-5; the match to TRBD1 covers 8 bases. The CDR3 loop spans 14 amino acids. V dropped 4 bases and J dropped 7; count of bases not matched to a gene: 7. Germline CDR1 and CDR2: SGHDT and YYEEEE. For the CDR3, the DNA is TGTGCCAGCAGCCCCGGACAGGGCCAACAGCCCCAGCATTTT. Translating it yields CASSPGQGQQPQHF.

This clone was observed a few times. CDR3 DNA sequence: TGCGCCAGCAGTGTGGGACAGGGTTCGGCTCAGCCCCAGCATTTT. Its translation: CASSVGQGSAQPQHF. V usage is TRBV10-2 and J usage is TRBJ1-5, with 9 bases fitting TRBD1. V lost 4 bases and J lost 6; bases outside the gene matches: 7. The CDR3 spans 15 residues. CDR1 WSHSY and CDR2 SAAADI come from the germline V gene.

The V and J genes are TRBV11-3 and TRBJ2-1; no clear D. The germline gives CDR1 SGHNT, CDR2 YENEEA. This CDR3 spans 13 amino acids. With 4 bases removed from V and 7 bases from J, the gap between germline ends came to 11 bases. CDR3 residues: CASSSLLVNEQFF. The DNA of the CDR3 is TGTGCCAGCAGCTCACTCCTAGTGAATGAGCAGTTCTTC.

The J gene is TRBJ1-2, the V gene TRBV9; unclear D gene. Trimming removed 4 bases from V and 1 base from J, with 14 bases in between. Germline V gene lookup returns CDR1 SGDLS and CDR2 YYNGEE. This CDR3 is 15 amino acids long. The CDR3 spells CASSPQTRVNYGYTF. In DNA form, the CDR3 reads TGTGCCAGCAGCCCACAAACGCGGGTTAACTATGGCTACACCTTC.

The V and J genes are TRBV6-6 and TRBJ1-5; TRBD1 agrees at 12 bases. V shed 6 bases, J shed 5 bases, and the junction held 2 bases outside the gene matches. This CDR3 contains 14 residues. Germline-derived CDR1 and CDR2 are MNHNY and SVGAGI (reference sequence). CDR3 DNA sequence: TGTGCCAGCAGGGGACAGGGGGCCGATCAGCCCCAGCATTTT. It specifies CASRGQGADQPQHF.

This chain links TRBV23-1 with TRBJ1-2, with TRBD1 matching 7 bases. TRBV23-1 is known as an ORF, though its function is uncertain. Germline trimming cut 7 bases from V and 4 bases from J; bases unmatched to any gene: 9. The CDR3 contains 14 residues. CDR3 in amino acids: CASTPTTGCYGYTF. The CDR3 region has the DNA TGCGCCAGCACTCCTACGACAGGGTGCTATGGCTACACCTTC.

The chain has TRBV19 and TRBJ1-1; D is ambiguous. The germline gives CDR1 LNHDA, CDR2 SQIVND (reference sequence). The CDR3 sequence is 13 residues long. Trimming left V 6 bases short and J 5 bases short, with 13 bases between. The CDR3: CASRRGGGTEAFF. CDR3 DNA: TGTGCCAGTAGACGCGGAGGTGGGACTGAAGCTTTCTTT.

V gene TRBV5-1 combines with J gene TRBJ2-5; 13 nucleotides line up with TRBD2. The trim removed 3 bases at V and 4 bases at J, leaving 6 bases unmatched. The CDR3 consists of 16 residues. Germline loops: CDR1 SGHRS, CDR2 YFSETQ. The CDR3 is CASSWGLAGTGETQYF. Here the CDR3 DNA reads TGCGCCAGCAGCTGGGGACTAGCGGGAACGGGAGAGACCCAGTACTTC.

V gene TRBV7-8 combines with J gene TRBJ2-1; 12 bases align to TRBD2. V lost 4 bases to trimming and J lost 8 bases; unmatched junction nucleotides: 6. Germline lookup yields CDR1 SGHVS and CDR2 FQNEAQ. The length of the CDR3 is 15 residues. The CDR3 spells CASSWTSGNGDEQFF. In DNA form, the CDR3 reads TGTGCCAGCAGCTGGACTAGCGGGAATGGGGATGAGCAGTTCTTC.

The chain combines TRBV2 with TRBJ1-5; D unresolved. The V gene lost 7 bases and the J gene lost 0 bases, with 10 bases spanning the gap. The germline V gene encodes CDR1 SNHLY and CDR2 FYNNEI. This CDR3 spans 14 amino acids. The CDR3 is CASKEIYSNQPQHF. For the CDR3, the DNA is TGTGCCAGCAAGGAGATATATAGCAATCAGCCCCAGCATTTT. Looking up the rest from reference TRBV2 and TRBJ1-5 gives the full variable domain: EPEVTQTPSHQVTQMGQEVILRCVPISNHLYFYWYRQILGQKVEFLVSFYNNEISEKSEIFDDQFSVERPDGSNFTLKIRSTKLEDSAMYFCASKEIYSNQPQHFGDGTRLSIL.

The rearrangement uses TRBV7-9 and TRBJ1-1; no definite D call. Trimming took off 1 base at V and 2 bases at J, with 11 bases between the two ends. Germline V lookup: CDR1 SEHNR, CDR2 FQNEAQ (reference sequence). The CDR3 extends over 15 amino acids. Here the CDR3 reads CASSLERVGNTEAFF. CDR3 bases: TGTGCCAGCAGCTTAGAGAGGGTAGGCAACACTGAAGCTTTCTTT.

The chain links TRBV29-1 to TRBJ2-7; 7 bases are shared with TRBD2. The length of the CDR3 is 12 residues. V trimming: 6 bases; J trimming: 4 bases; junction bases outside the gene matches: 6. Per the germline V gene, CDR1 is SQVTM and CDR2 is ANQGSEA. CDR3 sequence (DNA): TGCAGCGTCGGATCTAGCGGATACGAGCAGTACTTC. It translates to CSVGSSGYEQYF.